The source of this T cell receptor (beta chain) is a study of OX40 agonist ivuxolimab in advanced cancers. At the level of the study: Cancers in dose escalation were hepatocellular, melanoma, renal cell and head and neck. Previous treatment with anti-PD-1, anti-PD-L1 or anti-CTLA-4 therapy was allowed; about 40% had received some. Partial responses were achieved by three patients: one hepatocellular carcinoma, two cutaneous melanoma.

The study's findings and limits: There were, on average, more expanded clones in CD8+ T cells than in CD4+.

As for this clone: What it recognizes is unknown.

Assay: immunoSEQ multiplex PCR; the TCRdb copy retains only in-frame clones and omits some. The data contain roughly 68,000 clones, roughly 90% of them singletons. Per germline, CDR1 LNHDA and CDR2 SQIVND (reference sequence). V shed 2 bases and J 0 bases; nucleotides not matched to a gene: 5. The CDR3 has 16 residues. The TCR sequence derives from an adult with an advanced solid tumor such as melanoma, head and neck, liver or kidney cancer. This specimen consisted of CD4+ or CD8+ T cells sorted from blood, obtained in a trial of the OX40 agonist ivuxolimab. The gene calls are TRBV19 and TRBJ2-3, with 7 bases fitting TRBD1. CDR3 protein: CASSIWGTASTDTQYF. As DNA, the CDR3 is TGTGCCAGTAGTATATGGGGGACAGCTAGCACAGATACGCAGTATTTT.